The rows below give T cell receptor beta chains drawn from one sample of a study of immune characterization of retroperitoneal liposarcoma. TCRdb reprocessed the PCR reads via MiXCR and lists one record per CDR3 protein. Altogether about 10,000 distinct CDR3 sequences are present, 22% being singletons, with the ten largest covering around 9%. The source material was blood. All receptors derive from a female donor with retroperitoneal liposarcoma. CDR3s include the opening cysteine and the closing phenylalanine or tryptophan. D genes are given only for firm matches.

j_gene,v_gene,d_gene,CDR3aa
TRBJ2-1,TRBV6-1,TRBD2,CASTGLAGGPDEQFF
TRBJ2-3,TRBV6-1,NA,CAGGYGGEGADTQYF
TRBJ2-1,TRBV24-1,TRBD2,CATSDSPSVAGRNEQFF
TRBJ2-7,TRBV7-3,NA,CASSLTGRGDEQYF
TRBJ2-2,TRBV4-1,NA,CASSQVGQNTGELFF
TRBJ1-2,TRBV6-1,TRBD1,CASSELATGDFYGYTF
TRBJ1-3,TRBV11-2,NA,CASRTGLAGNTIYF
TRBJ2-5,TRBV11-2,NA,CASSLWGETQYF
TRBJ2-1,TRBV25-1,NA,CASSERANLYNEQFF
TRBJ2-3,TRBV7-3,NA,CASSSADTQYF
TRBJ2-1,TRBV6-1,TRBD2,CASSDPSGSSYNEQFF
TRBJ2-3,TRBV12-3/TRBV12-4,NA,CASSLLGFTDTQYF
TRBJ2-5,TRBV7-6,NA,CASSLEGLGTQYF
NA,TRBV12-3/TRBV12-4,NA,CASSLEYEQYF